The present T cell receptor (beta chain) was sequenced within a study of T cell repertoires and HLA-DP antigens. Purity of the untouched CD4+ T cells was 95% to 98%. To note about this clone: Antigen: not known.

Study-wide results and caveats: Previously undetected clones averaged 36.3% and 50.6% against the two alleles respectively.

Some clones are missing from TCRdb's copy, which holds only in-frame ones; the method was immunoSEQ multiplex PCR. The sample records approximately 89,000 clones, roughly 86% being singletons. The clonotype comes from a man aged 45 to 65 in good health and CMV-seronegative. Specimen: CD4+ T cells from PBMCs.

As DNA, the CDR3 is TGCGCCAGCAGCTTGGCTGGGGCGGAAGAAAAACTGTTTTTT. This gives the protein CASSLAGAEEKLFF. V usage is TRBV5-1 and J usage is TRBJ1-4; D possibly corresponds to TRBD1 (5 bases). The germline V gene encodes CDR1 SGHRS and CDR2 YFSETQ. The CDR3 length is 14 residues. Trimming left V 0 bases short and J 8 bases short, with 11 bases between.